This is a list of T cell receptor beta chains from one sample in a study of shared clonotypes between healthy human individuals. The protocol was immunoSEQ multiplex PCR, while the TCRdb copy is restricted to in-frame clones and leaves out a portion. The sample includes about 2.3 million clones, 80% to 95% seen only once; the top ten take around 0.38%. Sequencing was performed on naive CD4+ T cells from PBMCs. Source of these receptors: a man aged 18 to 30 in good health. Some clones in this sample may be carry-over from other donors' samples. The CDR3 runs from the conserved cysteine through the conserved F or W.

>TRBJ2-1|TRBV5-4
CASSLTLSSYNEQFF
>TRBJ2-2|TRBV7-8
CASSLSRREWSTGELFF
>TRBJ2-2|TRBV19
CASRTGSWTGELFF
>TRBJ2-7|TRBV14
CASSPGTRGPYEQYF
>TRBJ1-2|TRBV18
CASSPASQGDYGYTF
>TRBJ2-7|TRBV30
CAWSAGLGPGGEQYF
>TRBJ2-1|TRBV6-6
CASSYDRSSYNEQFF
>TRBJ2-5|TRBV29-1
CSVKPSGLAGETQYF
>TRBJ1-3|TRBV18
CASSPYNSGNTIYF
>TRBJ2-1|TRBV28
CASSLNYNEQFF
>TRBJ1-2|TRBV5-1
CASSGGANYGYTF
>TRBJ2-1|TRBV5-4
CASSGTGVNEQFF
>TRBJ2-7|TRBV5-1
CASSPKGYGSASGSSYEQYF
>TRBJ1-3|TRBV6-5
CASSYLSNSGNTIYF
>TRBJ2-2|TRBV28
CASSLPGTGVTGELFF
>TRBJ2-7|TRBV7-9
CASSLEFGQYF
>TRBJ1-4|TRBV29-1
CSVRRANEKLFF
>TRBJ2-1|TRBV4-3
CASSQDPAEGWGNEQFF
>TRBJ2-3|TRBV5-1
CASSPGTSGITDTQYF
>TRBJ2-3|TRBV5-8
CASSLVRQGPTSTDTQYF
>TRBJ2-1|TRBV5-1
CASSSVTGLASSYNEQFF
>TRBJ2-3|TRBV7-3
CASSLGLAYTDTQYF
>TRBJ2-7|TRBV28
CASRVPGTSVSSRDEQYF
>TRBJ2-5|TRBV30
CAWSPGQETQYF
>TRBJ2-5|TRBV5-1
CASSPITTGQETQYF
>TRBJ1-4|TRBV11-2
CASSSASHGIFYEKLFF
>TRBJ2-5|TRBV30
CAWTGYQETQYF
>TRBJ2-5|TRBV6-5
CASSYGSQETQYF
>TRBJ2-1|TRBV30
CAWSGIDSRGSNEQFF
>TRBJ1-2|TRBV5-5
CASSLAGTDNYGYTF
>TRBJ2-3|TRBV5-1
CASSPRDSGDTQYF
>TRBJ1-1|TRBV29-1
CSVEGKGEAFF
>TRBJ1-1|TRBV7-3
CASSAGTTWEEAFF
>TRBJ2-1|TRBV4-1
CASSQELVAGVYNEQFF
>TRBJ2-1|TRBV7-6
CASSPGQGSSNEQFF
>TRBJ2-7|TRBV7-2
CASSARTSGRDEQYF
>TRBJ2-3|TRBV5-1
CASSFRVRDTDTQYF
>TRBJ2-1|TRBV6-5
CASTQRAPYNEQFF
>TRBJ1-1|TRBV2
CASRRQGATEAFF
>TRBJ2-1|TRBV6-4
CASSDYPVGGSSYNEQFF
>TRBJ2-2|TRBV18
CASSPVQEGGTGELFF
>TRBJ1-1|TRBV18
CASSSGPFGGNTEAFF
>TRBJ1-2|TRBV30
CAWDGDPYGYTF
>TRBJ2-6|TRBV6-5
CASWVAGANVLTF
>TRBJ2-2|TRBV25-1
CASSDPTRATGELFF